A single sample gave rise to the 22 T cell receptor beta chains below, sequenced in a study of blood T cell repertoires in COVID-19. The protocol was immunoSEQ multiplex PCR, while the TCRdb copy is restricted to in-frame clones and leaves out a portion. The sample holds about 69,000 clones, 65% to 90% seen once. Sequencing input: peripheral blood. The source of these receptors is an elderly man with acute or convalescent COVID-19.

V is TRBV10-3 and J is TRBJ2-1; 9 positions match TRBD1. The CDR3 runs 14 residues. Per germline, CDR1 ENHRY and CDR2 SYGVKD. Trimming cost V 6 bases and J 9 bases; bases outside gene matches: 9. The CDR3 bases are TGTGCCATCAGGCCAACAGGGGGCAGAGGTGAGCAGTTCTTC. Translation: CAIRPTGGRGEQFF.

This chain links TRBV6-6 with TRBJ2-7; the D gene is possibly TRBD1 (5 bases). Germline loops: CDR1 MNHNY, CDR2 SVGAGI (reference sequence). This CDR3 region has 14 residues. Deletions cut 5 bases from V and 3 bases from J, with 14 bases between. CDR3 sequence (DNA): TGTGCCAGCAGTCCGGCCGGAGACAGCTACGAGCAGTACTTC. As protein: CASSPAGDSYEQYF.

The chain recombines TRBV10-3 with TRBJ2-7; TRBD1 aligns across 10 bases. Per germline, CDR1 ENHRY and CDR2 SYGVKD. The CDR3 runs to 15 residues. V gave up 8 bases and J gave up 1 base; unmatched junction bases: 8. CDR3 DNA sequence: TGTGCCATCGGAGTCCGGACAGGGGGATCCTACGAGCAGTACTTC. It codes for CAIGVRTGGSYEQYF.

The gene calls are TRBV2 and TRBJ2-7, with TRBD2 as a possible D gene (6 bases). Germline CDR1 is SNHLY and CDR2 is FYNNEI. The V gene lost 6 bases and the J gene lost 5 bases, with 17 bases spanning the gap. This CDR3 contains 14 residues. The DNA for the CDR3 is TGTGCCAGCAGCCTGCAGGCGGGGACCCACGAGCAGTACTTC. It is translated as CASSLQAGTHEQYF.

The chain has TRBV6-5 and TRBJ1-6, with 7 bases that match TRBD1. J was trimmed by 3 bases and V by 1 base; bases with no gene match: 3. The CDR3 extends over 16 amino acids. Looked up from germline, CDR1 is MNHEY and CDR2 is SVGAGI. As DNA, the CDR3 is TGTGCCAGCAGTTACTTGAGGACAGGCTATAATTCACCCCTCCACTTT. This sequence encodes CASSYLRTGYNSPLHF.

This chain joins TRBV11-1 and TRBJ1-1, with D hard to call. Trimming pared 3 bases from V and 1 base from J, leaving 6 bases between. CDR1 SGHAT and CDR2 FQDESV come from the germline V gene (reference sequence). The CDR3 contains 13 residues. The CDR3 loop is CASSFSSNTEAFF. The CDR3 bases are TGTGCCAGCAGCTTTTCTTCGAACACTGAAGCTTTCTTT.

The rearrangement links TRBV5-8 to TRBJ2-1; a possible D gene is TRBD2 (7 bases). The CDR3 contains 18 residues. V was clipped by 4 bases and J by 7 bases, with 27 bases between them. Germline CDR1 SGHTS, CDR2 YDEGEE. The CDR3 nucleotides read TGTGCCAGCAGCCGCATGGTCGGCGGGGGCCGGTTAGATAATGAGCAGTTCTTC. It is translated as CASSRMVGGGRLDNEQFF.

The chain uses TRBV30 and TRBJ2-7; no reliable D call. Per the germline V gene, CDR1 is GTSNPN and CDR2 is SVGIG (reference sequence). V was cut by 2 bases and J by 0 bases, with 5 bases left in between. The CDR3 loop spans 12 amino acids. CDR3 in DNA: TGTGCCTGGAGTTCCAACTCCTACGAGCAGTACTTC. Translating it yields CAWSSNSYEQYF. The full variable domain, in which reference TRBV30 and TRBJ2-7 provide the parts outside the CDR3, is SQTIHQWPATLVQPVGSPLSLECTVEGTSNPNLYWYRQAAGRGLQLLFYSVGIGQISSEVPQNLSASRPQDRQFILSSKKLLLSDSGFYLCAWSSNSYEQYFGPGTRLTVT.

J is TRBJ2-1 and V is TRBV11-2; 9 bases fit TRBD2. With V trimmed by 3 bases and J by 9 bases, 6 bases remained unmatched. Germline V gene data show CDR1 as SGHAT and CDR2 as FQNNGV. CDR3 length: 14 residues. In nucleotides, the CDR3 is TGTGCCAGCAGCTTGTTAGCGGGGGAGGTTGAGCAGTTCTTC. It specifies CASSLLAGEVEQFF.

This CDR3 reads CASSLWTGAREKLFF. CDR3 bases: TGTGCCAGCAGTTTGTGGACAGGGGCGCGGGAAAAACTGTTTTTT. This rearrangement joins TRBV27 to TRBJ1-4; TRBD1 matches at 9 bases. Germline V gene lookup returns CDR1 MNHEY and CDR2 SMNVEV (reference sequence). There are 15 residues in the CDR3. Trimming at V came to 3 bases and at J to 8 bases, leaving 7 bases not matched to a gene.

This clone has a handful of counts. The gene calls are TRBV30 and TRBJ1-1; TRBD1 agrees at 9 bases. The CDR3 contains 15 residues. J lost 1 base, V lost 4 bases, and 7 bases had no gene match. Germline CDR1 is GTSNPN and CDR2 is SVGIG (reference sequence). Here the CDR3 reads CAWMRSDRGNTEAFF. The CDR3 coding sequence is TGTGCCTGGATGCGATCGGACAGGGGGAACACTGAAGCTTTCTTT.

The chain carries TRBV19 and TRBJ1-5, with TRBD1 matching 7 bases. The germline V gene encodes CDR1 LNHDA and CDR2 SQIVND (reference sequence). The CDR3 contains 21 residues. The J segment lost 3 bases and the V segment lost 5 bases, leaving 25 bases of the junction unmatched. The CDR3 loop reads CASSPKSTGEPPINHNQPQHF. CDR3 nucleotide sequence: TGTGCCAGTAGTCCCAAATCCACAGGGGAGCCGCCGATCAACCACAATCAGCCCCAGCATTTT. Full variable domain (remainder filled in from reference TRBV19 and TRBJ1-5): DGGITQSPKYLFRKEGQNVTLSCEQNLNHDAMYWYRQDPGQGLRLIYYSQIVNDFQKGDIAEGYSVSREKKESFPLTVTSAQKNPTAFYLCASSPKSTGEPPINHNQPQHFGDGTRLSIL.

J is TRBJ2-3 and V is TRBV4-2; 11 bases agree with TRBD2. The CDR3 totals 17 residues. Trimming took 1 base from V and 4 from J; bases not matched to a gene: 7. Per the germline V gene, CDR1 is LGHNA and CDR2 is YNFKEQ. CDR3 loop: CASSQGSSGRGSDTQYF. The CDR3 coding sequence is TGTGCCAGCAGCCAAGGGAGTAGCGGGAGGGGTTCAGATACGCAGTATTTT.

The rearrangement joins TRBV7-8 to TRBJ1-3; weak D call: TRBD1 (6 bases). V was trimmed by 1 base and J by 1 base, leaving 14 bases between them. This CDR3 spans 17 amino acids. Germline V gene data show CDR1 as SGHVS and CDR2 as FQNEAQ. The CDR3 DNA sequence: TGTGCCAGCAGCTTAGGGGGGCGGCAGCCGTCTGGAAACACCATATATTTT. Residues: CASSLGGRQPSGNTIYF.

CDR3 sequence (DNA): TGTGCCAGCACCTACACGAGGGGGGCCAACGTCCTGACTTTC. Translation gives CASTYTRGANVLTF. This chain joins TRBV2 and TRBJ2-6; D ambiguous. CDR3 length: 14 residues. Trimming stripped 7 bases from V and 4 bases from J, with 11 bases between. Germline V gives CDR1 SNHLY, CDR2 FYNNEI. Full variable domain (missing parts from reference TRBV2 and TRBJ2-6): EPEVTQTPSHQVTQMGQEVILRCVPISNHLYFYWYRQILGQKVEFLVSFYNNEISEKSEIFDDQFSVERPDGSNFTLKIRSTKLEDSAMYFCASTYTRGANVLTFGAGSRLTVL.

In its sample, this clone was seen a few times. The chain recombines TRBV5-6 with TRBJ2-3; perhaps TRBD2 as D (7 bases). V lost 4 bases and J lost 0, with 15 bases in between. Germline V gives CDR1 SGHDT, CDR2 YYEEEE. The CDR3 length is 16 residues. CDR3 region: CASSGPGGLSTDTQYF. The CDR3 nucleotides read TGTGCCAGCAGCGGGCCCGGGGGGCTAAGCACAGATACGCAGTATTTT.

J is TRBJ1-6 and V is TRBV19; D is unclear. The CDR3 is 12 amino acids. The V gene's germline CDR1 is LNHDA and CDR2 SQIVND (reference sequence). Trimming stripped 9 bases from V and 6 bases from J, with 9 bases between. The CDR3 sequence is CASTPGNSPLHF. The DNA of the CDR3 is TGTGCCAGCACCCCCGGTAATTCACCCCTCCACTTT.

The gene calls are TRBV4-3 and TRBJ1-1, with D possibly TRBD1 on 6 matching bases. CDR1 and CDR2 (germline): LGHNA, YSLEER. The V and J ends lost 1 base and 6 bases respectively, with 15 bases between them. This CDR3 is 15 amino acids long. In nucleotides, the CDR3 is TGCGCCAGCAGCCAAGGGGGAGGGGGGTGGTCTGAAGCTTTCTTT. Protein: CASSQGGGGWSEAFF.

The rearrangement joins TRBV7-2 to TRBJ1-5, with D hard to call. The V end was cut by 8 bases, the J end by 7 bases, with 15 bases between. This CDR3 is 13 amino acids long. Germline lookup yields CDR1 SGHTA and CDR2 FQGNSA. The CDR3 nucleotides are TGTGCCAGCGGGCCCGGGATTGACCAGCCCCAGCATTTT. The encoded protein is CASGPGIDQPQHF.

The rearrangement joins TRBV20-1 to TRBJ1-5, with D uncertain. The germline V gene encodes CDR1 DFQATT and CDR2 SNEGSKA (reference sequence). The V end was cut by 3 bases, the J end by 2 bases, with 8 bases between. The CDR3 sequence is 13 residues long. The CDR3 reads CSASYFGNQPQHF. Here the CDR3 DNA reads TGCAGTGCTAGTTATTTCGGCAATCAGCCCCAGCATTTT.

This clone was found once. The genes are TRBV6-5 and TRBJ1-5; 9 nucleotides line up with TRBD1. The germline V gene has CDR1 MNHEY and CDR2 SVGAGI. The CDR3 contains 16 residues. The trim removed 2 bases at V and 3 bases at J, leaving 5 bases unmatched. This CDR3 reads CASSYGTGTINQPQHF. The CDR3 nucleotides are TGTGCCAGCAGTTACGGGACAGGGACCATCAATCAGCCCCAGCATTTT.

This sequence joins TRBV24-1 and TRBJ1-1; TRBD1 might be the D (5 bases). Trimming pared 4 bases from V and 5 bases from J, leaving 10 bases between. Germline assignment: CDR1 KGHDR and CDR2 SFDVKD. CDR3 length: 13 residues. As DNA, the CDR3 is TGTGCCACCAGTGACCTGGGGGGGACTGAAGCTTTCTTT. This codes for CATSDLGGTEAFF.